This T cell receptor beta chain was profiled in a study of CD8 T cells in Susac syndrome. CDR3 length: 15 residues. V shed 0 bases and J shed 4 bases, with 7 bases lying between them. The germline V gene encodes CDR1 MGHRA and CDR2 YSYEKL. Random hexamers served to reverse transcribe roughly 0.45 to 1 ug RNA. TCRdb analysed the immunoSEQ multiplex PCR reads with MiXCR anew, one entry per CDR3 protein. Altogether about 430,000 distinct CDR3 sequences are present, approximately 85% being singletons, with the ten largest covering under 0.15%. The sequencing sample was made of CD8+ T cells from PBMCs. The receptor was isolated from a human donor with multiple sclerosis. The chain joins TRBV4-1 to TRBJ1-6; D is ambiguous. The CDR3 region is CASSQDVGYNSPLHF. CDR3 nucleotides: TGCGCCAGCAGCCAAGATGTGGGATATAATTCACCCCTCCACTTT.